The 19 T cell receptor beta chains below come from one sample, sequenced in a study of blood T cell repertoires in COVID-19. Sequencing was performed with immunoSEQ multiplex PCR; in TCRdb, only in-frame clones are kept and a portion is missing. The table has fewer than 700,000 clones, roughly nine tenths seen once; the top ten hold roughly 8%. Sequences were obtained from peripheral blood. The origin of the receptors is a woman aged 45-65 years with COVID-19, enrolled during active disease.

Here the CDR3 DNA reads TGTGCCAGCAGCCGTAGCCTGGTCTCAGATACGCAGTATTTT. Its translation: CASSRSLVSDTQYF. This chain links TRBV3-1 (or the pseudogene TRBV3-2) with TRBJ2-3; D call uncertain. Trimming left V 4 bases short and J 4 bases short, with 12 bases between. The CDR3 extends over 14 amino acids. Germline-derived CDR1 and CDR2 are LGHDT and YNNKEL (reference sequence).

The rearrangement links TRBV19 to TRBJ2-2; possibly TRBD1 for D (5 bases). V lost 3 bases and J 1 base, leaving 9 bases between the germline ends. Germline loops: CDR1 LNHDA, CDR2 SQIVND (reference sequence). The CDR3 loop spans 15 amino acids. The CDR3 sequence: CASSIRQGNTGELFF. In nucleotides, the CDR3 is TGTGCCAGTAGTATTCGCCAGGGGAACACCGGGGAGCTGTTTTTT.

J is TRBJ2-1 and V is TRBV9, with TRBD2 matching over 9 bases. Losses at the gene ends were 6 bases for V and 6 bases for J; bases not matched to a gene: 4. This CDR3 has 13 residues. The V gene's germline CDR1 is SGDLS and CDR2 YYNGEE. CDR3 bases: TGTGCCAGCAATCGCGGGGGGGCCAATGAGCAGTTCTTC. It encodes CASNRGGANEQFF.

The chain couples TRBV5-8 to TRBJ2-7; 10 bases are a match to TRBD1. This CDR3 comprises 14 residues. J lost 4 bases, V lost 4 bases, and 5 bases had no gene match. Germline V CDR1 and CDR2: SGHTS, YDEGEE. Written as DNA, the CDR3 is TGTGCCAGCAGCACCCGGACAGGGGGTTACGAGCAGTACTTC. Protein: CASSTRTGGYEQYF.

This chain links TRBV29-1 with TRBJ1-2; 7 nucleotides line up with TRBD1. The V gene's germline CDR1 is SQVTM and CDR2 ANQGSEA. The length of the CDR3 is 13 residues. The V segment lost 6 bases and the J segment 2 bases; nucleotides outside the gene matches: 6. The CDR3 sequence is CSVARDRNYGYTF. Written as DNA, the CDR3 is TGCAGCGTCGCCCGGGACAGAAACTATGGCTACACCTTC.

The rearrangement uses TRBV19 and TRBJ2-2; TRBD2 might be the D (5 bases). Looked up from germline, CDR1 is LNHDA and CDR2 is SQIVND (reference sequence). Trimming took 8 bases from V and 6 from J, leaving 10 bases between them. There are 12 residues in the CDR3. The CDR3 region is CASFVGAGELFF. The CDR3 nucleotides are TGTGCCAGTTTTGTCGGGGCCGGGGAGCTGTTTTTT.

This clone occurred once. CDR3 DNA: TGTGCCAGCTCTGCCCCAGGGGTGAGAGTACAGTTCTTC. Amino acid sequence: CASSAPGVRVQFF. The chain combines TRBV12-3 or TRBV12-4 with TRBJ2-1; D might be TRBD1 (6 bases). V lost 8 bases and J 13 bases, leaving 21 bases between the germline ends. The CDR3 length is 13 residues.

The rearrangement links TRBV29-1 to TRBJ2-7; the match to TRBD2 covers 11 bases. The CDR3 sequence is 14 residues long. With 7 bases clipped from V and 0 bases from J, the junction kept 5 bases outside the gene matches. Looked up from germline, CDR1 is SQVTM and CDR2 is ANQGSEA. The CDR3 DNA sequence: TGCAGCGCTCGACTAGCGGGGCACTCCTACGAGCAGTACTTC. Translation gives CSARLAGHSYEQYF.

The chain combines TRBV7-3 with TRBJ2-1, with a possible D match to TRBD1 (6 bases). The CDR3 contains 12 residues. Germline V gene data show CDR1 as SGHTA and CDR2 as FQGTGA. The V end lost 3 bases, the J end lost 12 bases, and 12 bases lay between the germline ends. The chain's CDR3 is CASSFQGIGQFF. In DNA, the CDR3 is TGTGCCAGCAGCTTCCAGGGGATAGGGCAGTTCTTC.

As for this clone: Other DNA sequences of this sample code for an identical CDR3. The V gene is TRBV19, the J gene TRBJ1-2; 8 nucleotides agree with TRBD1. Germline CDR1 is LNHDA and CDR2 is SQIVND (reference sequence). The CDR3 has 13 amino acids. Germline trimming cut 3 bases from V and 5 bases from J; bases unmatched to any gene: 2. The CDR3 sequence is CASSIQGAYGYTF. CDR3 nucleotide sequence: TGTGCCAGTAGTATCCAGGGGGCGTATGGCTACACCTTC. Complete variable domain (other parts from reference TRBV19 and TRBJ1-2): DGGITQSPKYLFRKEGQNVTLSCEQNLNHDAMYWYRQDPGQGLRLIYYSQIVNDFQKGDIAEGYSVSREKKESFPLTVTSAQKNPTAFYLCASSIQGAYGYTFGSGTRLTVV.

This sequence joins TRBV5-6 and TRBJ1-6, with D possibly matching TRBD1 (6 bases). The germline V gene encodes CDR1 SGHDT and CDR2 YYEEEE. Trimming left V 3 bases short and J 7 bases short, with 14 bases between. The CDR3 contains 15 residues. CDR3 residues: CASSYLTGPNSPLHF. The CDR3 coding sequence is TGTGCCAGCAGCTATCTGACAGGCCCCAATTCACCCCTCCACTTT.

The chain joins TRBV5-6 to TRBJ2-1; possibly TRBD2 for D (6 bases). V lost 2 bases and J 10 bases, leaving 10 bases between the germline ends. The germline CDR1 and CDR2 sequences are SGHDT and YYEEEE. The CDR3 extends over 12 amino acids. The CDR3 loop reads CASSLLASEQFF. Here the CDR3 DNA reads TGTGCCAGCAGCTTACTAGCAAGCGAGCAGTTCTTC.

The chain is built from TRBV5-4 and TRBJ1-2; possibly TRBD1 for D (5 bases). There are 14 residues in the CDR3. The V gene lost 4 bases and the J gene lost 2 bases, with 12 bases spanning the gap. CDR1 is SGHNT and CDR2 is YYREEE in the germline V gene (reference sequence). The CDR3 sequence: CASSRGGENYGYTF. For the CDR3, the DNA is TGTGCCAGCAGCCGGGGGGGGGAAAACTATGGCTACACCTTC.

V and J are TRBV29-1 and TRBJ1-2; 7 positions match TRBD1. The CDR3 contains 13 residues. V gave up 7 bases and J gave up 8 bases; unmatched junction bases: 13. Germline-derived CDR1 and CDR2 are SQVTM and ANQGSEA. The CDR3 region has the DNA TGCAGCGCCCTCCCGGGTACAGGGGTGGGCTACACCTTC. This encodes CSALPGTGVGYTF.

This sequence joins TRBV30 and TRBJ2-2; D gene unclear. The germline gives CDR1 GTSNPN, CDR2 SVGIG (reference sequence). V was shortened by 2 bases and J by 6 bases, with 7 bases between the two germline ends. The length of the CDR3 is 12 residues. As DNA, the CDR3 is TGTGCCTGGAGTAGGAGTCCCGGGGAGCTGTTTTTT. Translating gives CAWSRSPGELFF.

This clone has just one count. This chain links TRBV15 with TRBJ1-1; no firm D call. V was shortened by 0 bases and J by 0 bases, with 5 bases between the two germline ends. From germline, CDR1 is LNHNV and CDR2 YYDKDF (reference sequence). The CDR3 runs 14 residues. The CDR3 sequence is CATSREQLNTEAFF. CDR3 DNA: TGTGCCACCAGCAGAGAACAGCTGAACACTGAAGCTTTCTTT.

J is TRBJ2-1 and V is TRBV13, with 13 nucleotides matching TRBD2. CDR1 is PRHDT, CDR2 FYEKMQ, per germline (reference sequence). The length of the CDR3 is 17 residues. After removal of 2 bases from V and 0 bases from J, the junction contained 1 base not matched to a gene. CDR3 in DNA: TGTGCCAGCAGCTTAACTAGCGGGGGGGCCTCCTACAATGAGCAGTTCTTC. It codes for CASSLTSGGASYNEQFF.

CDR3 amino acids: CASSSGDRGGSPLHF. The DNA for the CDR3 is TGCGCCAGCAGCTCGGGGGACAGAGGAGGATCACCCCTCCACTTT. V gene TRBV5-1 combines with J gene TRBJ1-6; the match to TRBD1 covers 7 bases. Germline V gene lookup returns CDR1 SGHRS and CDR2 YFSETQ. V lost 3 bases to trimming and J lost 10 bases; unmatched junction nucleotides: 10. The CDR3 length is 15 residues.

The CDR3, as DNA: TGTGCCAGCAGTATAGGACAGGGGAACACTGAAGCTTTCTTT. This sequence encodes CASSIGQGNTEAFF. This rearrangement joins TRBV6-6 to TRBJ1-1; TRBD1 aligns across 8 bases. With V trimmed by 5 bases and J by 1 base, 3 bases remained unmatched. This CDR3 is 14 amino acids long. CDR1 is MNHNY and CDR2 is SVGAGI in the germline V gene (reference sequence).